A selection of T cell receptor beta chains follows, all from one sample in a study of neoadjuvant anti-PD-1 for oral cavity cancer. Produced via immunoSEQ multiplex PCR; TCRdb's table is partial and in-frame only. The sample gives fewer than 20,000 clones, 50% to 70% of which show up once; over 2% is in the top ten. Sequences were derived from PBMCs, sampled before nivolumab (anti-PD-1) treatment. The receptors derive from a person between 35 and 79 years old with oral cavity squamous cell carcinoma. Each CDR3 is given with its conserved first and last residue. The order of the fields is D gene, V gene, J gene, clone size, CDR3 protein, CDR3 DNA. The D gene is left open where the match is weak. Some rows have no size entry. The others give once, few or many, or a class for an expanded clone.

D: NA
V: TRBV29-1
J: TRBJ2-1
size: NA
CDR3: CSVELGPSYNEQFF
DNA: TGCAGCGTTGAATTAGGGCCCTCCTACAATGAGCAGTTCTTC

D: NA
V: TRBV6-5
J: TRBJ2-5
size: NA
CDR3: CASSYSISSGETQYF
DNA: TGTGCCAGCAGTTACTCGATTTCCTCAGGGGAGACCCAGTACTTC

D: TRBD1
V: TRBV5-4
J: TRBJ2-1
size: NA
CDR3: CASSTGVNEQFF
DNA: TGTGCCAGCAGCACAGGGGTGAATGAGCAGTTCTTC

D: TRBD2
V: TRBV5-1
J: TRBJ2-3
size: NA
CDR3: CASKPSGSSDTQYF
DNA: TGCGCCAGCAAACCTAGCGGGAGCTCAGATACGCAGTATTTT

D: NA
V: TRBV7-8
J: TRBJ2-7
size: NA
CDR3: CASSITYEQYF
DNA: TGTGCCAGCAGCATTACGTACGAGCAGTACTTC

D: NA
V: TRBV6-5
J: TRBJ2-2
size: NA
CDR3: CASSLTSWLTGELFF
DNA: TGTGCCAGCAGTCTTACTAGCTGGCTCACCGGGGAGCTGTTTTTT

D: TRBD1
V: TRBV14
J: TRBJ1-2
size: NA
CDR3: CASSRYTGGSGYTF
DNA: TGTGCCAGCAGCCGTTACACAGGGGGCAGTGGCTACACCTTC

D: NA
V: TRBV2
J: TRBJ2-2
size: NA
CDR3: CASSWTTELFF
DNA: TGTGCCAGCAGTTGGACTACGGAGCTGTTTTTT

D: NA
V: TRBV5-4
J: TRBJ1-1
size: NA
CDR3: CASSPQIGVNTEAFF
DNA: TGTGCCAGCAGCCCCCAAATAGGGGTGAACACTGAAGCTTTCTTT

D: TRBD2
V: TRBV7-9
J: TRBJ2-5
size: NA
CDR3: CASSLEASGGSETQYF
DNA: TGTGCCAGCAGCTTAGAAGCTAGCGGGGGCTCGGAGACCCAGTACTTC

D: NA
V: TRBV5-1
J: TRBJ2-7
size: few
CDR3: CASRFVGAHEQYF
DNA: TGCGCCAGTAGGTTCGTCGGGGCCCACGAGCAGTACTTC

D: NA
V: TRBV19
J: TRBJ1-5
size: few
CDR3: CASSTKTPKSGDQPQHF
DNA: TGTGCCAGTAGTACTAAAACACCAAAGTCGGGCGATCAGCCCCAGCATTTT

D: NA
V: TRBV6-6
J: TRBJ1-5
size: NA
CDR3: CASSPTGGRSNQPQHF
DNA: TGTGCCAGCAGTCCTACCGGGGGCCGTAGCAATCAGCCCCAGCATTTT

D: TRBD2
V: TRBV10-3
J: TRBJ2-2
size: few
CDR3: CAIGLAENTGELFF
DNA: TGTGCCATCGGACTAGCGGAGAACACCGGGGAGCTGTTTTTT

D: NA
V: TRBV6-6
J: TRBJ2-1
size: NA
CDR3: CASSYSRVYNEQFF
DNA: TGTGCCAGCAGTTACTCCAGGGTCTACAATGAGCAGTTCTTC

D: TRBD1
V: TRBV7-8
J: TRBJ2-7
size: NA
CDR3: CASSLGTANYEQYF
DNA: TGTGCCAGCAGCCTCGGGACAGCCAACTACGAGCAGTACTTC

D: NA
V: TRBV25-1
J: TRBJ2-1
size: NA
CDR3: CASSDRNEQFF
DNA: TGTGCCAGCAGTGATAGAAATGAGCAGTTCTTC

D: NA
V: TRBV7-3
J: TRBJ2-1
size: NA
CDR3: CASSPGTPLANEQFF
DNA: TGTGCCAGCAGCCCAGGGACTCCCCTAGCAAATGAGCAGTTCTTC

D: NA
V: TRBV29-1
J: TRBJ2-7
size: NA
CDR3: CSVEGGTNTGEQYF
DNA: TGCAGCGTTGAAGGGGGGACAAATACCGGCGAGCAGTACTTC

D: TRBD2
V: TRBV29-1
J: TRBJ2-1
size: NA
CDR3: CSVEGTASGIREQFF
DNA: TGCAGCGTTGAAGGGACGGCTAGCGGGATCCGAGAGCAGTTCTTC

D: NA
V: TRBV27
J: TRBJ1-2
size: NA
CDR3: CASSRTGSDGYTF
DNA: TGTGCCAGCAGCCGAACAGGGTCCGATGGCTACACCTTC

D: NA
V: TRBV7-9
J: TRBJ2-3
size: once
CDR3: CASSLQGGFTDTQYF
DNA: TGTGCCAGCAGCTTACAGGGGGGGTTCACAGATACGCAGTATTTT

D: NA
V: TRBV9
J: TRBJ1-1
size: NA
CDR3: CASSIEAFF
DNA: TGTGCCAGCAGCATTGAAGCTTTCTTT

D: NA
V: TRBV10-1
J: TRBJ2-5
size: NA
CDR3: CASSEFVGSQETQYF
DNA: TGCGCCAGCAGTGAGTTCGTGGGTTCCCAAGAGACCCAGTACTTC

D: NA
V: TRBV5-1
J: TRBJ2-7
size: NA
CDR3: CASSLGGHEQYF
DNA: TGCGCCAGCAGCTTAGGGGGACACGAGCAGTACTTC

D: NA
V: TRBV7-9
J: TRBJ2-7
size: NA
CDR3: CASSPSSGLSYEQYF
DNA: TGTGCCAGCAGCCCCTCCAGCGGTCTATCCTACGAGCAGTACTTC

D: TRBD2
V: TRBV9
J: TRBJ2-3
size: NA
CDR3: CASSVLAGATDTQYF
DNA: TGTGCCAGCAGCGTGCTAGCGGGAGCCACAGATACGCAGTATTTT

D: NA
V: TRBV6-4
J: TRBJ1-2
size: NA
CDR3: CASSDNFGKGFYGYTF
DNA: TGTGCCAGCAGTGACAACTTCGGAAAGGGCTTCTATGGCTACACCTTC